This T cell receptor beta chain was recorded in a study of OX40 agonist ivuxolimab in advanced cancers. Overall study: Prior therapy, whether anti-PD-1, anti-PD-L1 or anti-CTLA-4, was allowed, and roughly 41% had some. Overall study results and limits: Doses of 0.1 to 3.0 mg/kg were accompanied by clonal expansion of CD4+ and CD8+ blood T cells by week 6.

With regard to this clone: Its antigen remains unknown.

Per germline, CDR1 SGHAT and CDR2 FQNNGV. The V end lost 0 bases, the J end lost 2 bases, and 5 bases lay between the germline ends. CDR3 length: 13 amino acids. The data were produced by immunoSEQ multiplex PCR, yet TCRdb's version contains in-frame clones alone and is incomplete. The data hold tens of thousands of clones, with around 86% observed a single time. The TCR comes from an adult with an advanced solid tumor such as melanoma, head and neck, liver or kidney cancer. Sequencing was performed on CD4+ or CD8+ T cells sorted from blood, taken in a trial of the OX40 agonist ivuxolimab. The rearrangement uses TRBV11-2 and TRBJ2-7; D remains unclear. This chain's CDR3 is CASSLERTYEQYF. DNA for the CDR3: TGTGCCAGCAGCTTAGAGAGGACCTACGAGCAGTACTTC.